These 9 T cell receptor beta chains were all obtained from the same sample, sequenced in a study of monozygotic twins with inflammatory bowel disease. Each CDR3 protein gets one entry in TCRdb, which reprocessed the 5' RACE reads and gives no DNA. The sample data list about 440,000 distinct CDR3 sequences. Sample: blood. The receptors stem from a human donor with ulcerative colitis or Crohn's disease, or a healthy co-twin of an affected twin (not recorded which).

The chain combines TRBV6-1 with TRBJ2-4; the TCRdb D gene call, TRBD2, has no DNA to confirm it. The CDR3 is made up of 16 amino acids. Germline values: CDR1 MNHNS, CDR2 SASEGT. The CDR3 here is CASSVQGISAKNIQYF.

The chain carries TRBV7-9 and TRBJ1-4. This CDR3 region has 16 residues. CDR1 is SEHNR, CDR2 FQNEAQ, per germline (reference sequence). This chain's CDR3 is CASSLAAGLSNEKLFF.

V and J are TRBV6-5 and TRBJ2-2. The CDR3 contains 15 residues. The V gene's germline CDR1 is MNHEY and CDR2 SVGAGI. This CDR3 is CASSTSLTYTGELFF.

V gene TRBV9 combines with J gene TRBJ2-1; the TCRdb D gene call, TRBD1, has no DNA to confirm it. Germline CDR1 and CDR2: SGDLS and YYNGEE. There are 16 residues in the CDR3. The CDR3 sequence is CASSGRGTTAGNEQFF.

The genes are TRBV20-1 and TRBJ1-2; the TRBD1 assignment by TCRdb is unverifiable without DNA. CDR1 DFQATT and CDR2 SNEGSKA come from the germline V gene (reference sequence). The CDR3 is made up of 16 amino acids. The CDR3 loop is CSARKTGRGGNYGYTF.

V is TRBV9 and J is TRBJ2-7; as DNA is missing, the TRBD1 call by TCRdb cannot be tested. The germline V gene encodes CDR1 SGDLS and CDR2 YYNGEE. The CDR3 is 14 residues long. CDR3 in amino acids: CASSQRDKAYEQYF.

The chain links TRBV3-1 to TRBJ2-5; as DNA is missing, the TRBD2 call by TCRdb cannot be tested. This CDR3 spans 17 amino acids. Germline CDR1 LGHDT, CDR2 YNNKEL (reference sequence). The CDR3 reads CASSPVLSGGARETQYF.

This chain links TRBV7-3 with TRBJ2-1; with no DNA, the TCRdb D assignment of TRBD2 cannot be verified. The length of the CDR3 is 17 residues. CDR1 and CDR2 (germline): SGHTA, FQGTGA. The CDR3 loop reads CASSLSPSSGSYNEQFF. Filled out from reference TRBV7-3 and TRBJ2-1, the complete variable domain reads GAGVSQTPSNKVTEKGKYVELRCDPISGHTALYWYRQSLGQGPEFLIYFQGTGAADDSGLPNDRFFAVRPEGSVSTLKIQRTERGDSAVYLCASSLSPSSGSYNEQFFGPGTRLTVL.

This chain joins TRBV6-2 or TRBV6-3 and TRBJ2-1; TCRdb lists TRBD2, though no DNA is available to test this call. The CDR3 length is 15 residues. Germline assignment: CDR1 MNHEY and CDR2 SVGEGT. CDR3: CASSYEVAGLTEQFF.